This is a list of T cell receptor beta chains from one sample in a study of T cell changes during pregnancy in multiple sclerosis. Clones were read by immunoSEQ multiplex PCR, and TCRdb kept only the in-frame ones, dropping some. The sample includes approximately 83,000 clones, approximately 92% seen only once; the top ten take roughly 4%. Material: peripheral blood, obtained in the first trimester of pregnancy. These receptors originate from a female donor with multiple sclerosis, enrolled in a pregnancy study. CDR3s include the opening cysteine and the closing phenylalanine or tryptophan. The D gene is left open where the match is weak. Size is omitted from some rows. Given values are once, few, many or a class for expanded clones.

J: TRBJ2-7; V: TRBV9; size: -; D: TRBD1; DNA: TGTGCCAGCAGCGTAGCGGGACAGGGGGAATACGAGCAGTACTTC; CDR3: CASSVAGQGEYEQYF
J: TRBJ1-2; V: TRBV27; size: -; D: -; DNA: TGTGCCAGCAGTTTAATGACAGGCTATGGCTACACCTTC; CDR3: CASSLMTGYGYTF
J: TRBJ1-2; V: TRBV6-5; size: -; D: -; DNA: TGTGCCAGCAGTCCGGGGGGGGGCTATGGCTACACCTTC; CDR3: CASSPGGGYGYTF
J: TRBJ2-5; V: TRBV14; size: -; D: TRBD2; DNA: TGTGCCAGCAGCCAAGTTCGCCAGCGGGACCTAGAGACCCAGTACTTC; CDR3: CASSQVRQRDLETQYF
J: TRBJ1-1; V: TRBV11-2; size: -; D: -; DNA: TGTGCCAGCAGCTTAGTGGGGGGAGGTAGGAACACTGAAGCTTTCTTT; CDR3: CASSLVGGGRNTEAFF
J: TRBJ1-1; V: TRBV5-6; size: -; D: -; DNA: TGTGCCAGCAGCTCTGGGAGCAACACTGAAGCTTTCTTT; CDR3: CASSSGSNTEAFF
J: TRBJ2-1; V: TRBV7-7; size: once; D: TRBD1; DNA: TGTGCTAGCAGCTTCGACAGGGATGGTGAGCAGTTCTTC; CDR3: CASSFDRDGEQFF
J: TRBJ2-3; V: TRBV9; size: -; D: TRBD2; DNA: TGTGCCAGCAGCGTAGCTAGCAGCGGGGGGACCACAGATACGCAGTATTTT; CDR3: CASSVASSGGTTDTQYF
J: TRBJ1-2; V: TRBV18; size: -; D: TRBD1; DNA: TGTGCCAGCTCACCAGGACAGGGGGTGGGAGGCTACACCTTC; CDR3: CASSPGQGVGGYTF
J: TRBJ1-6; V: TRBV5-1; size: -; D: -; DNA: TGCGCCAGCAGCTTACGACGGGGAGAACCCCTCCACTTT; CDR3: CASSLRRGEPLHF
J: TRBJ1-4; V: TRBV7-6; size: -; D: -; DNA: TGTGCCAGCAGCCCAACGACAGGACTGAAGGCAGATGAAAAACTGTTTTTT; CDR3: CASSPTTGLKADEKLFF
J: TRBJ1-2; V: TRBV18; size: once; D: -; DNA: TGTGCCAGCACCCAGCCGGGTCACTATGGCTACACCTTC; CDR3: CASTQPGHYGYTF